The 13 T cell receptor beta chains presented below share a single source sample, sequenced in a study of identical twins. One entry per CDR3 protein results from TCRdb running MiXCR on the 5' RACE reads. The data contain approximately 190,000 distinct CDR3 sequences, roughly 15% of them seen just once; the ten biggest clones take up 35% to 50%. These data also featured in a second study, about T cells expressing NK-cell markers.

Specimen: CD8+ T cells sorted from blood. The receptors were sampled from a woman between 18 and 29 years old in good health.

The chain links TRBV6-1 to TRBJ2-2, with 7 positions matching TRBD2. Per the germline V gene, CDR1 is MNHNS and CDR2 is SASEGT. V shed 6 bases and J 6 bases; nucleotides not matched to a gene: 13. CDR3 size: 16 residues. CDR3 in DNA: TGTGCCAGCAGCCCCACCTCGGGGGGTAGGGCCGGGGAGCTGTTTTTT. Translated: CASSPTSGGRAGELFF.

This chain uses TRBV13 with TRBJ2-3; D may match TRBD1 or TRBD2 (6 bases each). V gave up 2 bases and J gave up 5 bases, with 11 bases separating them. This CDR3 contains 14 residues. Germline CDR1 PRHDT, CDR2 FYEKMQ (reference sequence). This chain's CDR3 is CASSLRGGLDTQYF. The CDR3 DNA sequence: TGTGCCAGCAGCTTACGTGGGGGGCTAGATACGCAGTATTTT.

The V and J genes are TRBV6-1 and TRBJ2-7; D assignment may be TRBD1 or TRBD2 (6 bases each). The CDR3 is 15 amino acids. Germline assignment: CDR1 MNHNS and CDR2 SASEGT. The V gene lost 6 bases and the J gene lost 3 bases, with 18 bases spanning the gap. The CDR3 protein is CASSLPTGGGYEQYF. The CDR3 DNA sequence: TGTGCCAGCAGCCTCCCGACAGGAGGGGGCTACGAGCAGTACTTC.

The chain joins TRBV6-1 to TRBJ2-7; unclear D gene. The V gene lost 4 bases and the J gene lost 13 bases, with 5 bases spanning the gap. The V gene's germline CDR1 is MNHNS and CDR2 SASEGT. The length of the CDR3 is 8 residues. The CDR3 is CASSGGYF. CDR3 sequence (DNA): TGTGCCAGCAGTGGGGGATACTTC.

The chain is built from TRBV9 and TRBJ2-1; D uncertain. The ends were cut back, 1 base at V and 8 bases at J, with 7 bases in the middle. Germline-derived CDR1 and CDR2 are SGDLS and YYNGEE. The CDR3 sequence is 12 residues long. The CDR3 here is CASSVRMDEQFF. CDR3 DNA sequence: TGTGCCAGCAGCGTAAGGATGGATGAGCAGTTCTTC.

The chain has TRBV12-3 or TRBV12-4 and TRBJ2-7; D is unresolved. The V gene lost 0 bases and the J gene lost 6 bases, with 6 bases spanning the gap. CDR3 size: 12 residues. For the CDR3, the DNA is TGTGCCAGCAGTTTAGCGCTGTCCGAGCAGTACTTC. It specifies CASSLALSEQYF.

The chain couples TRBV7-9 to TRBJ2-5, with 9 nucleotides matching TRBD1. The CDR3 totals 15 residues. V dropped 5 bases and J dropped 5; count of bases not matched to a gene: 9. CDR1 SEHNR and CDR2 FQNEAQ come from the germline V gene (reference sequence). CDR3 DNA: TGTGCCAGCAGCACACCGGGACAGGGAATGGAGACCCAGTACTTC. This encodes CASSTPGQGMETQYF.

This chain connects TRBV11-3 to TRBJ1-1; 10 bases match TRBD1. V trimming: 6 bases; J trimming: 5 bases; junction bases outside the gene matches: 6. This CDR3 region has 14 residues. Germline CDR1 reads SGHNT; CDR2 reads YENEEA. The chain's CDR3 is CASSPDRGLTEAFF. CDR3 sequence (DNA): TGTGCCAGCAGTCCTGACAGGGGGCTAACTGAAGCTTTCTTT.

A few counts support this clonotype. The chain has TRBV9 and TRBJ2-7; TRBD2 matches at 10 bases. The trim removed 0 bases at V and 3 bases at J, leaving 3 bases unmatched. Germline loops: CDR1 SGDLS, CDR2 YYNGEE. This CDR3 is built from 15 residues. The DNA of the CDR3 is TGTGCCAGCAGCGTAGAGCCTAGCGGGAGCTACGAGCAGTACTTC. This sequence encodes CASSVEPSGSYEQYF.

This CDR3 is CSAGDRNDYEQYF. The DNA of the CDR3 is TGCAGTGCTGGGGACAGGAACGATTACGAGCAGTACTTC. V usage is TRBV20-1 and J usage is TRBJ2-7, with 8 bases aligning to TRBD1. The CDR3 has 13 amino acids. The ends lost 5 bases at V and 4 bases at J; junction bases unmatched: 7. The germline gives CDR1 DFQATT, CDR2 SNEGSKA (reference sequence).

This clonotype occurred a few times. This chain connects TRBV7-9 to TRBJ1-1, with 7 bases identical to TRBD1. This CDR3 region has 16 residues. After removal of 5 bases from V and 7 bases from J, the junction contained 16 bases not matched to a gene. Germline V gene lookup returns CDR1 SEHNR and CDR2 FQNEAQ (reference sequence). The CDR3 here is CASSAPFTRQGGEAFF. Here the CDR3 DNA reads TGTGCCAGCAGCGCCCCGTTCACAAGACAGGGCGGTGAAGCTTTCTTT.

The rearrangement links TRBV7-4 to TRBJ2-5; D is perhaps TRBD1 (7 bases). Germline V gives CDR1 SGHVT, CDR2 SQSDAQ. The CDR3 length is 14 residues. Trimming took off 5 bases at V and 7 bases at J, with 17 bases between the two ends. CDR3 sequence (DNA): TGTGCCAGCAGCGGGAGAGGACAGGAGGGGACCCAGTACTTC. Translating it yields CASSGRGQEGTQYF.

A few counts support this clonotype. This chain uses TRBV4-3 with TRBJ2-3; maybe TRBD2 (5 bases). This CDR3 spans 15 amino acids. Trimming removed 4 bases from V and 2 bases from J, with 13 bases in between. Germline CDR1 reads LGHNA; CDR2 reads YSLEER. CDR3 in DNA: TGCGCCAGCAGCCCCTACGGAGCGGACACAGATACGCAGTATTTT. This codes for CASSPYGADTDTQYF.